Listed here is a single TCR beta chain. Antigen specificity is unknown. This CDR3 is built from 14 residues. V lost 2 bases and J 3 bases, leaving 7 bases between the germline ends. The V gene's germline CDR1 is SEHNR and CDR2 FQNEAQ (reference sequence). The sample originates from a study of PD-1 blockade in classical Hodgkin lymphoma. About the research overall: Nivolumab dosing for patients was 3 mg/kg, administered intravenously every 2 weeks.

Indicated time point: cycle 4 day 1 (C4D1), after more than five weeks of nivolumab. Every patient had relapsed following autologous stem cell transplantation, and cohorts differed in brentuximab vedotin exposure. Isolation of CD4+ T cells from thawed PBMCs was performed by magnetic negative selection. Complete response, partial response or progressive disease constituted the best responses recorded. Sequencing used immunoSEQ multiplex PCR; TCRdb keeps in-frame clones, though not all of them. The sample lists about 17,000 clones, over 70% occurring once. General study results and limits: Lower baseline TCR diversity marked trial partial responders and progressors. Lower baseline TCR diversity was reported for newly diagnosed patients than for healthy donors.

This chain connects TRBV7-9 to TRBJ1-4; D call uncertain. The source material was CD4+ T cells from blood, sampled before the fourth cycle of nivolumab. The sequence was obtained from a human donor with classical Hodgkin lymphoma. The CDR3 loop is CASSLKAPNEKLFF. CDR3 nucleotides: TGTGCCAGCAGCTTAAAGGCACCTAATGAAAAACTGTTTTTT.